This is a list of T cell receptor beta chains from one sample in a study of spatial heterogeneity in lung cancer. One entry per CDR3 protein, called by TCRdb with MiXCR from the 5' RACE reads. The table records roughly 4,000 distinct CDR3 sequences, 9.5% to 14% of them present only once. This specimen was lung tumor tissue, taken at surgery. Receptor source: a male donor with early-stage non-small cell lung cancer. Both conserved end residues are part of each CDR3. Each record gives: CDR3 protein, CDR3 DNA, J gene, V gene, clone size, D gene. A D gene is named only where the DNA matches it firmly. Clone size, where shown, is once, few, many, or a class for clones that have expanded.

CDR3aa: CASSLIAGSNTGELFF
CDR3nt: TGCGCCAGCAGCTTGATTGCGGGTTCGAACACCGGGGAGCTGTTTTTT
j_gene: TRBJ2-2
v_gene: TRBV5-1
abundance: -
d_gene: -

CDR3aa: CASTPGLSNQPQHF
CDR3nt: TGTGCCAGCACCCCGGGACTTAGCAATCAGCCCCAGCATTTT
j_gene: TRBJ1-5
v_gene: TRBV6-2/TRBV6-3
abundance: few
d_gene: -

CDR3aa: CASSLTDRFTGELFF
CDR3nt: TGTGCCAGCAGCTTGACCGACAGGTTTACCGGGGAGCTGTTTTTT
j_gene: TRBJ2-2
v_gene: TRBV5-6
abundance: few
d_gene: -

CDR3aa: CASSQDITSGGLDTQYF
CDR3nt: TGTGCCAGCAGCCAAGATATAACTAGCGGGGGGCTAGATACGCAGTATTTT
j_gene: TRBJ2-3
v_gene: TRBV3-1
abundance: -
d_gene: TRBD2

CDR3aa: CSGVYRSGIQYF
CDR3nt: TGCAGTGGAGTCTACAGGAGTGGCATTCAGTACTTC
j_gene: TRBJ2-4
v_gene: TRBV20-1
abundance: few
d_gene: -

CDR3aa: CAWSAARGNQPQHF
CDR3nt: TGTGCCTGGAGTGCCGCCAGGGGGAATCAGCCCCAGCATTTT
j_gene: TRBJ1-5
v_gene: TRBV30
abundance: few
d_gene: TRBD1

CDR3aa: CASNPGHPYQPQHF
CDR3nt: TGTGCCAGCAACCCCGGCCACCCCTATCAGCCCCAGCATTTT
j_gene: TRBJ1-5
v_gene: TRBV6-6
abundance: few
d_gene: -

CDR3aa: CASSSLDSNQPQHF
CDR3nt: TGTGCCAGCAGTTCCCTGGACAGCAATCAGCCCCAGCATTTT
j_gene: TRBJ1-5
v_gene: TRBV28
abundance: medium-sized
d_gene: -

CDR3aa: CASSTGTVGNQPQHF
CDR3nt: TGTGCCAGTAGTACGGGGACAGTAGGAAATCAGCCCCAGCATTTT
j_gene: TRBJ1-5
v_gene: TRBV19
abundance: few
d_gene: TRBD1

CDR3aa: CASGRIPYGYTF
CDR3nt: TGTGCCAGCGGAAGGATTCCCTATGGCTACACCTTC
j_gene: TRBJ1-2
v_gene: TRBV12-3/TRBV12-4
abundance: medium-sized
d_gene: -

CDR3aa: CASSPRIGGGNEQFF
CDR3nt: TGTGCCAGCAGCCCCCGAATCGGGGGGGGGAATGAGCAGTTCTTC
j_gene: TRBJ2-1
v_gene: TRBV11-2
abundance: medium-sized
d_gene: TRBD2

CDR3aa: CASSPVRGNEKLFF
CDR3nt: TGTGCCAGCTCACCTGTCAGGGGGAATGAAAAACTGTTTTTT
j_gene: TRBJ1-4
v_gene: TRBV18
abundance: few
d_gene: TRBD1

CDR3aa: CSVVATNIEAFF
CDR3nt: TGCAGCGTTGTGGCTACCAACATTGAAGCTTTCTTT
j_gene: TRBJ1-1
v_gene: TRBV29-1
abundance: few
d_gene: -

CDR3aa: CASSQDMGGRTDTQYF
CDR3nt: TGTGCCAGCAGCCAAGATATGGGCGGGCGCACAGATACGCAGTATTTT
j_gene: TRBJ2-3
v_gene: TRBV3-1
abundance: few
d_gene: -

CDR3aa: CAISGPPSDEQFF
CDR3nt: TGTGCCATCAGTGGACCCCCGTCGGACGAGCAGTTCTTC
j_gene: TRBJ2-1
v_gene: TRBV10-3
abundance: -
d_gene: -

CDR3aa: CASSFIGGEGTEAFF
CDR3nt: TGTGCCAGCAGTTTTATAGGGGGGGAGGGCACTGAAGCTTTCTTT
j_gene: TRBJ1-1
v_gene: TRBV27
abundance: medium-sized
d_gene: -

CDR3aa: CASSFGRLGGYTF
CDR3nt: TGTGCCAGCAGCTTTGGGCGCCTCGGAGGCTACACCTTC
j_gene: TRBJ1-2
v_gene: TRBV11-3
abundance: medium-sized
d_gene: -

CDR3aa: CASSMGLGTEETQYF
CDR3nt: TGTGCCAGCAGCATGGGACTGGGAACTGAAGAGACCCAGTACTTC
j_gene: TRBJ2-5
v_gene: TRBV5-5
abundance: few
d_gene: -

CDR3aa: CASSIYRDAGSYEQYF
CDR3nt: TGTGCCAGCAGCATTTACAGGGACGCGGGCTCCTACGAGCAGTACTTC
j_gene: TRBJ2-7
v_gene: TRBV28
abundance: -
d_gene: -

CDR3aa: CASSLSTVNQPQHF
CDR3nt: TGTGCCAGCAGCCTAAGTACCGTCAATCAGCCCCAGCATTTT
j_gene: TRBJ1-5
v_gene: TRBV7-6
abundance: -
d_gene: -

CDR3aa: CASSYGVDSQYGYTF
CDR3nt: TGTGCCAGCAGTTACGGTGTGGACAGTCAATATGGCTACACCTTC
j_gene: TRBJ1-2
v_gene: TRBV6-5
abundance: -
d_gene: -

CDR3aa: CASSYTSGTYNGQFF
CDR3nt: TGTGCCAGCAGCTATACTAGCGGAACATACAATGGGCAGTTCTTC
j_gene: TRBJ2-1
v_gene: TRBV11-2
abundance: -
d_gene: TRBD2

CDR3aa: CASSPGGVLETQYF
CDR3nt: TGTGCCAGCAGCCCAGGGGGCGTTTTGGAGACCCAGTACTTC
j_gene: TRBJ2-5
v_gene: TRBV7-2
abundance: medium-sized
d_gene: TRBD1

CDR3aa: CSAREDTSTDTQYF
CDR3nt: TGCAGTGCTAGAGAAGACACCAGCACAGATACGCAGTATTTT
j_gene: TRBJ2-3
v_gene: TRBV20-1
abundance: once
d_gene: -

CDR3aa: CSAPSGTTDTQYF
CDR3nt: TGCAGTGCTCCGAGCGGGACCACAGATACGCAGTATTTT
j_gene: TRBJ2-3
v_gene: TRBV20-1
abundance: -
d_gene: TRBD2

CDR3aa: CSVEMVDRYNEQFF
CDR3nt: TGCAGCGTTGAAATGGTTGACAGGTACAATGAGCAGTTCTTC
j_gene: TRBJ2-1
v_gene: TRBV29-1
abundance: medium-sized
d_gene: -

CDR3aa: CSATGSATQYF
CDR3nt: TGCAGTGCAACCGGGTCCGCGACCCAGTACTTC
j_gene: TRBJ2-5
v_gene: TRBV20-1
abundance: -
d_gene: -

CDR3aa: CASLRTNYGYTF
CDR3nt: TGTGCCAGTCTGAGGACTAACTATGGCTACACCTTC
j_gene: TRBJ1-2
v_gene: TRBV2
abundance: few
d_gene: -

CDR3aa: CASSPGGGRASTDTQYF
CDR3nt: TGTGCCAGCAGCCCGGGCGGGGGAAGGGCTAGCACAGATACGCAGTATTTT
j_gene: TRBJ2-3
v_gene: TRBV7-6
abundance: few
d_gene: TRBD2

CDR3aa: CARSGGSTDTQYF
CDR3nt: TGTGCCCGGTCTGGCGGGAGCACAGATACGCAGTATTTT
j_gene: TRBJ2-3
v_gene: TRBV30
abundance: many
d_gene: -

CDR3aa: CASSGWTRPDTQYF
CDR3nt: TGTGCCAGCAGTGGATGGACCCGCCCAGATACGCAGTATTTT
j_gene: TRBJ2-3
v_gene: TRBV2
abundance: medium-sized
d_gene: -

CDR3aa: CASSRSLGGPNTGELFF
CDR3nt: TGTGCCAGCAGCCGTTCCCTGGGGGGACCGAACACCGGGGAGCTGTTTTTT
j_gene: TRBJ2-2
v_gene: TRBV5-4
abundance: many
d_gene: -

CDR3aa: CASSYSGGSNQPQHF
CDR3nt: TGTGCCAGCAGTTACTCAGGCGGATCCAATCAGCCCCAGCATTTT
j_gene: TRBJ1-5
v_gene: TRBV6-6
abundance: medium-sized
d_gene: -

CDR3aa: CASSLAVAGGSVQFF
CDR3nt: TGTGCCAGCAGCTTGGCGGTAGCGGGAGGGTCTGTGCAGTTCTTC
j_gene: TRBJ2-1
v_gene: TRBV5-6
abundance: few
d_gene: TRBD2

CDR3aa: CASSEFMGLAGNEQFF
CDR3nt: TGTGCCAGCAGCGAATTCATGGGACTAGCGGGCAATGAGCAGTTCTTC
j_gene: TRBJ2-1
v_gene: TRBV14
abundance: medium-sized
d_gene: TRBD2

CDR3aa: CASSLRGTGVITEAFF
CDR3nt: TGTGCCAGCAGCTTGCGCGGGACAGGGGTAATCACTGAAGCTTTCTTT
j_gene: TRBJ1-1
v_gene: TRBV5-6
abundance: few
d_gene: TRBD1

CDR3aa: CASSPPTGGVIYGYTF
CDR3nt: TGTGCCAGCTCACCACCGACAGGGGGTGTGATCTATGGCTACACCTTC
j_gene: TRBJ1-2
v_gene: TRBV18
abundance: -
d_gene: TRBD1

CDR3aa: CSAVPTSIEGTSAFF
CDR3nt: TGCAGTGCCGTCCCAACCAGTATCGAGGGAACAAGCGCTTTCTTT
j_gene: TRBJ1-1
v_gene: TRBV20-1
abundance: -
d_gene: -

CDR3aa: CASSKEYGNTIYF
CDR3nt: TGTGCCAGCAGCAAGGAGTATGGAAACACCATATATTTT
j_gene: TRBJ1-3
v_gene: TRBV5-4
abundance: medium-sized
d_gene: -

CDR3aa: CASRGSGTGQYF
CDR3nt: TGTGCCAGCAGGGGCTCCGGGACAGGGCAGTATTTT
j_gene: TRBJ2-3
v_gene: TRBV7-2
abundance: medium-sized
d_gene: TRBD1

CDR3aa: CASSLQGTPTDTQYF
CDR3nt: TGTGCCAGCAGCTTGCAGGGGACCCCCACAGATACGCAGTATTTT
j_gene: TRBJ2-3
v_gene: TRBV7-2
abundance: medium-sized
d_gene: -

CDR3aa: CASTGERTVHEQFF
CDR3nt: TGTGCCAGCACCGGAGAGCGGACAGTCCATGAGCAGTTCTTC
j_gene: TRBJ2-1
v_gene: TRBV6-1
abundance: medium-sized
d_gene: -

CDR3aa: CASSLGQKETQYF
CDR3nt: TGTGCCAGCAGCTTAGGACAAAAGGAGACCCAGTACTTC
j_gene: TRBJ2-5
v_gene: TRBV7-8
abundance: medium-sized
d_gene: -

CDR3aa: CSVRSGQGKLFF
CDR3nt: TGCAGCGTACGATCTGGACAGGGAAAACTGTTTTTT
j_gene: TRBJ1-4
v_gene: TRBV29-1
abundance: few
d_gene: TRBD1

CDR3aa: CSAGLAGYNEQFF
CDR3nt: TGCAGTGCTGGACTAGCGGGGTACAATGAGCAGTTCTTC
j_gene: TRBJ2-1
v_gene: TRBV20-1
abundance: -
d_gene: TRBD2

CDR3aa: CASSQGVAQPQHF
CDR3nt: TGTGCCAGCAGCCAAGGAGTGGCCCAGCCCCAGCATTTT
j_gene: TRBJ1-5
v_gene: TRBV3-1
abundance: few
d_gene: -

CDR3aa: CASSWDHSQVETQYF
CDR3nt: TGTGCCAGCAGCTGGGACCACTCACAGGTAGAGACCCAGTACTTC
j_gene: TRBJ2-5
v_gene: TRBV7-9
abundance: few
d_gene: -

CDR3aa: CASSKWTSGWGDTQYF
CDR3nt: TGTGCCAGCAGCAAATGGACTAGCGGGTGGGGGGATACGCAGTATTTT
j_gene: TRBJ2-3
v_gene: TRBV7-2
abundance: once
d_gene: TRBD2

CDR3aa: CASSIRLAAQETQYF
CDR3nt: TGTGCCAGTAGTATACGCCTAGCGGCCCAAGAGACCCAGTACTTC
j_gene: TRBJ2-5
v_gene: TRBV19
abundance: medium-sized
d_gene: TRBD2

CDR3aa: CASSPRDTQYF
CDR3nt: TGTGCCAGCAGCCCGCGCGATACGCAGTATTTT
j_gene: TRBJ2-3
v_gene: TRBV6-6
abundance: -
d_gene: -

CDR3aa: CASSLGGSGNTIYF
CDR3nt: TGTGCCAGCAGCTTAGGGGGATCTGGAAACACCATATATTTT
j_gene: TRBJ1-3
v_gene: TRBV11-2
abundance: medium-sized
d_gene: -

CDR3aa: CASSQGSTVTQYF
CDR3nt: TGTGCCAGCAGCCAAGGCTCGACAGTCACGCAGTATTTT
j_gene: TRBJ2-3
v_gene: TRBV3-1
abundance: -
d_gene: -

CDR3aa: CAWSGAGNIQYF
CDR3nt: TGTGCCTGGAGTGGAGCGGGAAACATTCAGTACTTC
j_gene: TRBJ2-4
v_gene: TRBV30
abundance: medium-sized
d_gene: -

CDR3aa: CASSFRVSTDTQYF
CDR3nt: TGTGCCAGCAGCTTCAGGGTCTCCACAGATACGCAGTATTTT
j_gene: TRBJ2-3
v_gene: TRBV7-2
abundance: many
d_gene: -

CDR3aa: CASSPPVGQYSPLHF
CDR3nt: TGTGCCAGCAGCCCCCCCGTCGGCCAGTATTCACCCCTCCACTTT
j_gene: TRBJ1-6
v_gene: TRBV28
abundance: -
d_gene: -